A selection of T cell receptor beta chains follows, all from one sample in a study of CD8 T cells in Susac syndrome. TCRdb reanalysed the immunoSEQ multiplex PCR reads using MiXCR and keeps one entry per CDR3 protein. The table lists approximately 190,000 distinct CDR3 sequences, approximately 95% of them singletons. Sequencing used CD8+ T cells from PBMCs. The receptor set was obtained from a human donor with Susac syndrome. CDR3s include the opening cysteine and the closing phenylalanine or tryptophan. Size is stated for part of the rows, as once, few or many counts, or as a class when the clone is expanded.

v_gene,len,abundance,j_gene,CDR3aa
TRBV5-1,15,-,TRBJ2-5,CASSLELAAAETQYF
TRBV11-2,13,once,TRBJ2-1,CASSLGVLNEQFF
TRBV4-1,15,-,TRBJ2-7,CASSQGDRGSGEQYF
TRBV12-3/TRBV12-4,17,-,TRBJ1-5,CASSFRDSRYSNQPQHF
TRBV7-9,15,-,TRBJ2-1,CASSLSGDRENEQFF
TRBV19,13,-,TRBJ1-1,CASSTTSNTEAFF
TRBV24-1,15,-,TRBJ2-1,CATSAEGEVHNEQFF
TRBV12-3/TRBV12-4,13,-,TRBJ2-7,CASSFARPYEQYF
TRBV27,13,few,TRBJ1-5,CASSLAGGQPQHF
TRBV9,13,-,TRBJ2-4,CASSEEGLNIQYF
TRBV27,13,-,TRBJ2-7,CASSTVGSYEQYF
TRBV29-1,14,-,TRBJ2-5,CSGQDRGAEETQYF
TRBV7-9,14,-,TRBJ2-5,CASSLEFTTETQYF
TRBV7-8,17,-,TRBJ2-1,CASSQLGLAADYNEQFF
TRBV5-1,14,-,TRBJ2-3,CASSSYGGLDTQYF
TRBV27,13,-,TRBJ2-7,CASSRSQPYEQYF
TRBV3-1,15,-,TRBJ2-1,CASSQESAGWDEQFF
TRBV5-1,12,-,TRBJ1-1,CASTATGAEAFF
TRBV27,13,-,TRBJ1-2,CASSFGADYGYTF
TRBV5-4,16,-,TRBJ2-2,CASSTILAENTGELFF
TRBV11-2,15,-,TRBJ2-3,CASSVLVSSTDTQYF
TRBV3-1,14,-,TRBJ2-7,CASSLGTEQYEQYF
TRBV5-4,14,-,TRBJ1-3,CASSLSTSGNTIYF
TRBV28,13,-,TRBJ1-5,CASRPRQFQPQHF
TRBV9,14,-,TRBJ2-7,CASSPGRYSYEQYF
TRBV4-1,15,-,TRBJ1-2,CASSQVGGSNYGYTF
TRBV10-2,15,-,TRBJ2-1,CASSESPSPYNEQFF
TRBV5-1,16,-,TRBJ2-1,CASSLASGVVYNEQFF
TRBV12-3/TRBV12-4,15,-,TRBJ1-5,CASSLGTLGLWSQHF
TRBV19,14,-,TRBJ1-2,CASSRDPGGYGYTF
TRBV7-8,17,-,TRBJ2-5,CASSPSRDSQFQETQYF
TRBV25-1,16,-,TRBJ2-2,CASSEYKGAIGGELFF
TRBV4-1,16,-,TRBJ2-2,CASSQDLVREAGELFF
TRBV30,14,-,TRBJ2-7,CASRTSGTPLEQYF
TRBV30,13,-,TRBJ2-7,CAWSVGQAYEQYF
TRBV23-1,15,-,TRBJ1-1,CASSLGQVMNTEAFF
TRBV6-5,14,-,TRBJ2-5,CASSKAGGRETQYF
TRBV4-2,15,-,TRBJ1-6,CASSQDRAENSPLHF
TRBV4-1,16,-,TRBJ1-5,CASSQEGPISGQPQHF
TRBV13,16,-,TRBJ2-5,CASSFSGEGVRETQYF
TRBV4-1,17,-,TRBJ2-1,CASSQTRSRSSYNEQFF
TRBV18,19,-,TRBJ1-4,CASSPLLRGSTATNEKLFF
TRBV7-9,15,-,TRBJ2-7,CASSSERVDRYEQYF
TRBV9,16,-,TRBJ2-3,CASSDPTATSTDTQYF
TRBV21-1,14,-,TRBJ1-5,CASSKGTDYQPQHF
TRBV7-9,16,once,TRBJ2-1,CASSLKFSGRASEQFF